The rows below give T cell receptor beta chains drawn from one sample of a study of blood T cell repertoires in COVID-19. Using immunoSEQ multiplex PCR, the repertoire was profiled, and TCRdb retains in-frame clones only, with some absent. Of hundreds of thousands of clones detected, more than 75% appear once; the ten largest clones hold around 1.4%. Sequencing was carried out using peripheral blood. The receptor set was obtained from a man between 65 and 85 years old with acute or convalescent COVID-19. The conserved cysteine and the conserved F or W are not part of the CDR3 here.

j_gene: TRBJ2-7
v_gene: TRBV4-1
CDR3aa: ASSHSTSGGASSYEQY

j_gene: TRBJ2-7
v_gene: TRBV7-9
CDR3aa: ASSLVSSGGAYEQY

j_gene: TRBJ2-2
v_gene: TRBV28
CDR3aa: ASSLLGSGTTGELF

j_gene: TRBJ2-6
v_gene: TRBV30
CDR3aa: AWSGTGAGANVLT

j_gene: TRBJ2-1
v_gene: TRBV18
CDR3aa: ASSPIVQGGEQF

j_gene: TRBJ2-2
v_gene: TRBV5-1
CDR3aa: ASSPGLAGSFGELF

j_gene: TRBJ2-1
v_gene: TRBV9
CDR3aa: ASSREGDSYNEQF

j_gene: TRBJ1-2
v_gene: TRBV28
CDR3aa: ASGTHGYT

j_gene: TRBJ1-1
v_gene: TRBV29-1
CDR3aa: SVATGTVAF

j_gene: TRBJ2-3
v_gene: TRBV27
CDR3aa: ASSLRGFTDTQY

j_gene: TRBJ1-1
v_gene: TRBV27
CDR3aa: ASRPDRGVSTEAF

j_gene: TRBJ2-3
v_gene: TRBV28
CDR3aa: ASSPSEDTQY

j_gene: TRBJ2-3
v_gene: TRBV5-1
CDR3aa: ASSYGPGSDTQY

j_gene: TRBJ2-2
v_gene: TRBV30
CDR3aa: AWVRTGTSNTGELF

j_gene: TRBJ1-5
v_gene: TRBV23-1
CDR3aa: ASSHKGGRKNQPQH

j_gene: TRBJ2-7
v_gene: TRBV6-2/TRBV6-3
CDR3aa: ASSSGGSGNYEQY

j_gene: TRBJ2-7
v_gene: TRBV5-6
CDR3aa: ASSQRQRTYEQY

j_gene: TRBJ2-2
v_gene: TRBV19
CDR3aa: ASSIWGRASGELF

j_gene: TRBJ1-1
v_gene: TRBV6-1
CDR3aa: ASSEAERVGVAF

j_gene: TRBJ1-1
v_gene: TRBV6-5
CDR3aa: ASSLRGQGYTEAF

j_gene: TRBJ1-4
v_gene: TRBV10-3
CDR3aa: AISPDREREEKLF

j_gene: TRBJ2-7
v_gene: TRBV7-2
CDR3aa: ASSLTYEQY

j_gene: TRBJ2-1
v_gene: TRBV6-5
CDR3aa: ASSLGQGWREQF

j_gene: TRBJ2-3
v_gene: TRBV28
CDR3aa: ASSLLSGPTDTQY

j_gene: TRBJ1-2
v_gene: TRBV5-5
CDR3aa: ASSLTGEVYYGYT

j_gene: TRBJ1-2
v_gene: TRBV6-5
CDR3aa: ASSRIQGADGYT

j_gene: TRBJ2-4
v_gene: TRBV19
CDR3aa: ASSPLAGIQY

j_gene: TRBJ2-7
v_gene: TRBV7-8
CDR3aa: ASSFGQGRTYEQY

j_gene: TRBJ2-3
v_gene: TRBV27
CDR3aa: ASSLTGTFWY

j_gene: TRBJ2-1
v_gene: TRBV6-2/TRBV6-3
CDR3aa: ASSYGTMAEQF

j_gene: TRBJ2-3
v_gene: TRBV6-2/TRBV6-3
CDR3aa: ASSYEGLAGGGTDTQY

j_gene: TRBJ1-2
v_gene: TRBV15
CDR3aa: ATSRDGDSVSGGYT